The 21 T cell receptor beta chains below all came from one sample that was sequenced in a study of CD8+ T cells in alopecia areata. Documented treatment: oral pan-JAK inhibitor, 5-10 mg twice daily. Following RNA extraction, reverse transcription yielded cDNA that acted as the sequencing template. Sequencing was performed with immunoSEQ multiplex PCR; in TCRdb, only in-frame clones are kept and a portion is missing. The sample includes roughly 100,000 clones, 44% of them seen just once. The material sequenced was CD8+ T cells sorted from blood, taken at week 24, from a patient treated with tofacitinib. The receptors stem from a human donor with alopecia areata.

This chain uses TRBV28 with TRBJ2-7, with 7 bases aligning to TRBD2. Germline CDR1 is MDHEN and CDR2 is SYDVKM. The CDR3 spans 12 residues. The V and J ends lost 6 bases and 4 bases, in that order; junction bases with no gene match: 3. The CDR3 nucleotides read TGTGCCAGCAGGGACGGGGGGTACGAGCAGTACTTC. Protein product: CASRDGGYEQYF.

The chain recombines TRBV29-1 with TRBJ2-7; no definite D call. Germline V gives CDR1 SQVTM, CDR2 ANQGSEA. The CDR3 extends over 13 amino acids. The V gene lost 4 bases and the J gene lost 6 bases, with 16 bases spanning the gap. CDR3 in amino acids: CSVVSPSTREQYF. CDR3 bases: TGCAGCGTTGTTTCCCCAAGCACGCGCGAGCAGTACTTC.

The rearrangement joins TRBV15 to TRBJ2-4; TRBD2 aligns across 7 bases. The CDR3 runs 13 residues. The ends lost 5 bases at V and 8 bases at J; junction bases unmatched: 6. The germline gives CDR1 LNHNV, CDR2 YYDKDF (reference sequence). CDR3 nucleotides: TGTGCCACCAGCGCGCGGGAGTTTGACATTCAGTACTTC. This gives the protein CATSAREFDIQYF.

CDR3 nucleotide sequence: TGTGCCAGCAGTTTATTCGGACTCAGCTCCTACAATGAGCAGTTCTTC. It is translated as CASSLFGLSSYNEQFF. The gene calls are TRBV27 and TRBJ2-1; weak D call: TRBD2 (5 bases). V lost 1 base to trimming and J lost 0 bases, with 10 bases between them. The CDR3 consists of 16 residues. Germline CDR1 MNHEY, CDR2 SMNVEV (reference sequence).

J is TRBJ2-1 and V is TRBV14, with D tentatively TRBD1 or TRBD2 (5 bases each). The CDR3 contains 15 residues. Germline assignment: CDR1 SGHDN and CDR2 FVKESK. Trimming stripped 5 bases from V and 2 bases from J, with 13 bases between. CDR3 sequence (DNA): TGTGCCAGCAGCGGGGGACCCGCCGCCTACAATGAGCAGTTCTTC. This gives the protein CASSGGPAAYNEQFF.

There are a few counts of this clone. The rearrangement uses TRBV7-9 and TRBJ1-2; D ambiguous. The CDR3 covers 14 residues. Trimming cost V 3 bases and J 5 bases, with 13 bases left between them. The V gene's germline CDR1 is SEHNR and CDR2 FQNEAQ (reference sequence). The CDR3 DNA is TGTGCCAGCAGCTTGGATCTGAGGGAGTATGGCTACACCTTC. As protein: CASSLDLREYGYTF.

V gene TRBV28 combines with J gene TRBJ1-1; unclear D gene. The CDR3 is 12 amino acids. Germline V gene data show CDR1 as MDHEN and CDR2 as SYDVKM. Trimming stripped 3 bases from V and 1 base from J, with 3 bases between. This CDR3 reads CASSFGNTEAFF. The CDR3 nucleotides read TGTGCCAGCAGTTTTGGGAACACTGAAGCTTTCTTT.

The chain carries TRBV7-2 and TRBJ2-7; D is unresolved. CDR3 length equals 12 residues. V was shortened by 6 bases and J by 0 bases, with 6 bases between the two germline ends. Germline CDR1 SGHTA, CDR2 FQGNSA. CDR3 sequence reads: CASSSSSYEQYF. The CDR3 region has the DNA TGTGCCAGCAGTTCGAGCTCCTACGAGCAGTACTTC.

The chain recombines TRBV23-1 with TRBJ2-6; D remains unclear. TRBV23-1 is noted as an ORF with a role that remains uncertain. Trimming pared 3 bases from V and 0 bases from J, leaving 12 bases between. The CDR3 is 17 residues long. The CDR3 here is CASSQERPPSGANVLTF. CDR3 coding DNA: TGCGCCAGCAGTCAGGAACGGCCACCCTCTGGGGCCAACGTCCTGACTTTC.

For the CDR3, the DNA is TGTGCCAGCAGTTCCACAGGATACGCGAACACCGGGGAGCTGTTTTTT. Its translation: CASSSTGYANTGELFF. The V and J genes are TRBV6-5 and TRBJ2-2, with D perhaps matching TRBD1 (5 bases). This CDR3 is 16 amino acids long. From germline, CDR1 is MNHEY and CDR2 SVGAGI. V dropped 4 bases and J dropped 0 bases, with 12 bases sitting between them.

V is TRBV27 and J is TRBJ2-7; D uncertain. There are 13 residues in the CDR3. Germline assignment: CDR1 MNHEY and CDR2 SMNVEV (reference sequence). Trimming removed 6 bases from V and 3 bases from J, with 12 bases in between. The CDR3 loop reads CASRARNVYEQYF. The CDR3 bases are TGTGCCAGCAGGGCTAGAAATGTCTACGAGCAGTACTTC.

This clone was detected only a few times. The V and J genes are TRBV15 and TRBJ2-2; D call uncertain. The germline V and J ends were trimmed by 0 bases and 9 bases, with 5 bases remaining between them. Germline V CDR1 and CDR2: LNHNV, YYDKDF (reference sequence). CDR3 length equals 12 residues. The CDR3 sequence is CATSREGRELFF. DNA of the CDR3: TGTGCCACCAGCAGAGAGGGAAGGGAGCTGTTTTTT.

As to this clone: Distinct nucleotide sequences in the sample also encode this CDR3. The chain combines TRBV27 with TRBJ2-7, with a weak D call TRBD2 (6 bases). Trimming stripped 3 bases from V and 1 base from J, with 7 bases between. The CDR3 is 13 residues long. CDR1 is MNHEY and CDR2 is SMNVEV in the germline V gene (reference sequence). The CDR3: CASSFGGSYEQYF. DNA for the CDR3: TGTGCCAGCAGTTTCGGGGGATCCTACGAGCAGTACTTC.

This chain connects TRBV2 to TRBJ1-1; D is uncertain. V was clipped by 0 bases and J by 0 bases, with 8 bases between them. The CDR3 consists of 15 residues. In germline, CDR1 is SNHLY, CDR2 FYNNEI. CDR3 nucleotides: TGTGCCAGCAGTGAAGCAGCAGGAATGAACACTGAAGCTTTCTTT. Translating gives CASSEAAGMNTEAFF. The full variable domain, with the rest looked up from reference TRBV2 and TRBJ1-1, is EPEVTQTPSHQVTQMGQEVILRCVPISNHLYFYWYRQILGQKVEFLVSFYNNEISEKSEIFDDQFSVERPDGSNFTLKIRSTKLEDSAMYFCASSEAAGMNTEAFFGQGTRLTVV.

The chain recombines TRBV6-1 with TRBJ2-7, with D possibly being TRBD2 (6 bases). This CDR3 spans 12 amino acids. Per germline, CDR1 MNHNS and CDR2 SASEGT. Trimming cost V 2 bases and J 9 bases, with 11 bases left between them. In nucleotides, the CDR3 is TGTGCCAGCAGTGAAATGAGGGGAGGGCAGTACTTC. This codes for CASSEMRGGQYF.

The chain is built from TRBV11-2 and TRBJ2-5; possibly TRBD2 for D (6 bases). Germline V gene sequence: CDR1 SGHAT, CDR2 FQNNGV. The CDR3 is 15 residues long. Trimming took off 0 bases at V and 7 bases at J, with 15 bases between the two ends. As DNA, the CDR3 is TGTGCCAGCAGCTTAGAGCAGCGGGCAAGTGGGACCCAGTACTTC. Residues: CASSLEQRASGTQYF.

There are a few counts of this clone. The chain has TRBV7-9 and TRBJ2-1; D is undetermined. CDR1 is SEHNR and CDR2 is FQNEAQ in the germline V gene (reference sequence). This CDR3 has 14 amino acids. V lost 3 bases to trimming and J lost 7 bases, with 13 bases between them. The CDR3 region has the DNA TGTGCCAGCAGCTTCCTCCTACCCCTAAATGAGCAGTTCTTC. Amino acids: CASSFLLPLNEQFF.

This clone was picked up a small number of times. The J gene is TRBJ1-1, the V gene TRBV4-1; TRBD1 matches 7 bases. Looked up from germline, CDR1 is MGHRA and CDR2 is YSYEKL. After removal of 3 bases from V and 11 bases from J, the junction contained 12 bases not matched to a gene. CDR3 length equals 14 residues. DNA of the CDR3: TGCGCCAGCAGCCAGGACGGGGAGGGGGCTGGCGCTTTCTTT. This codes for CASSQDGEGAGAFF.

J is TRBJ1-2 and V is TRBV4-1; the match to TRBD1 covers 7 bases. This CDR3 is built from 14 residues. V dropped 3 bases and J dropped 7; count of bases not matched to a gene: 8. Germline V CDR1 and CDR2: MGHRA, YSYEKL. CDR3 sequence reads: CASSQVEGAGGYTF. The CDR3 nucleotides are TGCGCCAGCAGCCAGGTCGAGGGGGCAGGTGGCTACACCTTC.

This rearrangement joins TRBV6-4 to TRBJ2-3, with D unclear. Trimming cost V 1 base and J 2 bases, with 1 base left between them. Germline V lookup: CDR1 MRHNA, CDR2 SNTAGT. The CDR3 length is 12 residues. CDR3 sequence reads: CASSDYTDTQYF. The CDR3 DNA is TGTGCCAGCAGTGACTACACAGATACGCAGTATTTT.

The chain uses TRBV4-1 and TRBJ2-7, with TRBD1 matching over 8 bases. Germline lookup yields CDR1 MGHRA and CDR2 YSYEKL. This CDR3 has 14 amino acids. V shed 4 bases and J 3 bases; nucleotides not matched to a gene: 5. CDR3 sequence reads: CASSPGTGLYEQYF. The CDR3 DNA is TGCGCCAGCAGCCCCGGGACAGGCCTCTACGAGCAGTACTTC.